Below are 27 T cell receptor beta chains sequenced from a single sample in a study of metastatic and nonmetastatic thyroid tumors. Until they underwent thyroid surgery, no patient had received any treatment. Using MiXCR, TCRdb re-called clones from the PCR reads. The sample carries roughly 35,000 clones, 17% recorded once. The sample consisted of blood. The receptors shown here come from a female donor with papillary thyroid cancer or a benign thyroid nodule (not recorded which). Some clones in this sample may be carry-over from other donors' samples.

This clone occurred a few times. At the DNA level, this CDR3 is encoded by other sequences in the same sample as well. The chain is built from TRBV6-5 and TRBJ1-3, with D unclear. Between the trimmed V and J ends, which lost 9 bases and 0 bases, there was a span of 24 bases. CDR3 length equals 18 residues. Germline V gene data show CDR1 as MNHEY and CDR2 as SVGAGI. The CDR3 is CASFSGTVTYSSGNTIYF. As DNA, the CDR3 is TGTGCCAGTTTTTCTGGAACAGTCACTTATAGCTCTGGAAACACCATATATTTT.

This clone has at least ten counts. This may come from a read error, since a much larger clone is one base off. CDR3 sequence (DNA): TGTGCCAGCAGCTTAGGCGGGACCGGCACTGAAGCTTTCTTT. It codes for CASSLGGTGTEAFF. V usage is TRBV7-2 and J usage is TRBJ1-1, with a possible D match to TRBD1 (5 bases). Germline CDR1 SGHTA, CDR2 FQGNSA. V dropped 1 base and J dropped 4 bases, with 10 bases sitting between them. There are 14 residues in the CDR3. Full variable domain (outside the CDR3, taken from reference TRBV7-2 and TRBJ1-1): GAGVSQSPSNKVTEKGKDVELRCDPISGHTALYWYRQSLGQGLEFLIYFQGNSAPDKSGLPSDRFSAERTGGSVSTLTIQRTQQEDSAVYLCASSLGGTGTEAFFGQGTRLTVV.

V is TRBV27 and J is TRBJ1-2, with D maybe TRBD1 (5 bases). Trimming shortened V by 7 bases and J by 4 bases, and 16 bases separated the two germline ends. Germline CDR1 is MNHEY and CDR2 is SMNVEV (reference sequence). This CDR3 region has 14 residues. The CDR3 spells CASIRGRDCYGYTF. CDR3 in DNA: TGTGCCAGCATCCGAGGGCGGGACTGCTATGGCTACACCTTC.

This clone was detected many times. The CDR3 DNA reads as TGTGCCAGCAGTTCAGCTAACCAGGGGGACAATGAGCAGTTCTTC. Its protein is CASSSANQGDNEQFF. This chain joins TRBV6-1 and TRBJ2-1; the match to TRBD1 covers 7 bases. The V and J ends lost 5 bases and 5 bases, in that order; junction bases with no gene match: 9. Germline V gene sequence: CDR1 MNHNS, CDR2 SASEGT. The CDR3 spans 15 residues.

This clone appeared a single time. The J gene is TRBJ1-1, the V gene TRBV7-9; no clear D. V lost 5 bases to trimming and J lost 3 bases, with 10 bases between them. Germline CDR1 is SEHNR and CDR2 is FQNEAQ (reference sequence). The CDR3 covers 13 residues. The CDR3: CASSLSPDTEAFF. Written as DNA, the CDR3 is TGTGCCAGCAGCCTGTCACCCGACACTGAAGCTTTCTTT.

This clone was found many times. CDR3 amino acids: CASSYKAAGNTIYF. In DNA form, the CDR3 reads TGTGCCAGCAGTTACAAGGCGGCTGGAAACACCATATATTTT. The chain links TRBV6-5 to TRBJ1-3; D unclear. The CDR3 has 14 amino acids. The germline V gene has CDR1 MNHEY and CDR2 SVGAGI. V lost 2 bases, J lost 2 bases, and 7 bases lay in between.

This clone was counted many times. The V call is TRBV7-3, the J call TRBJ2-5; 9 bases are shared with TRBD2. The V gene end was trimmed by 5 bases and the J gene end by 5 bases; junction bases not matched to a gene: 9. CDR1 and CDR2 from the germline V gene are SGHTA and FQGTGA. The CDR3 runs to 15 residues. The CDR3 DNA follows: TGTGCCAGCAGCCCAAGTAGCGGGAGAGGGGAGACCCAGTACTTC. This sequence encodes CASSPSSGRGETQYF.

At least ten counts were recorded for this clone. The gene calls are TRBV7-9 and TRBJ2-7; D gene unclear. CDR1 and CDR2 from the germline V gene are SEHNR and FQNEAQ (reference sequence). CDR3 size: 12 residues. Trimming removed 5 bases from V and 0 bases from J, with 5 bases in between. CDR3 sequence: CASSPSSYEQYF. The CDR3 DNA reads TGTGCCAGCAGCCCAAGCTCCTACGAGCAGTACTTC.

This clone was observed at least ten times. This chain links TRBV20-1 with TRBJ2-3; 13 bases are shared with TRBD2. With V trimmed by 5 bases and J by 1 base, 15 bases remained unmatched. The CDR3 has 19 amino acids. CDR1 DFQATT and CDR2 SNEGSKA come from the germline V gene (reference sequence). DNA of the CDR3: TGCAGTGCTTCCGCGACTAGCGGGAGGCTTATTGCTGGCACAGATACGCAGTATTTT. Amino acid sequence: CSASATSGRLIAGTDTQYF.

Relative to its sample, this clone is large (0.1 to 1%). The genes are TRBV7-9 and TRBJ1-2, with D maybe TRBD1 (5 bases). The V end was cut by 3 bases, the J end by 8 bases, with 16 bases between. The germline gives CDR1 SEHNR, CDR2 FQNEAQ (reference sequence). This CDR3 is built from 14 residues. The CDR3 DNA sequence: TGTGCCAGCAGCTTTGACAGCCGGACGCAAGGCTACACCTTC. Translated, it gives CASSFDSRTQGYTF.

This clone was recorded at least ten times. This chain joins TRBV5-4 and TRBJ2-2; TRBD2 aligns across 9 bases. Germline loops: CDR1 SGHNT, CDR2 YYREEE (reference sequence). This CDR3 comprises 16 residues. V lost 2 bases, J lost 4 bases, and 6 bases stayed unmatched. CDR3 DNA: TGTGCCAGCAGCTTAGTGACTAGCGGAGCCACCGGGGAGCTGTTTTTT. Amino acid sequence: CASSLVTSGATGELFF.

This clone occurred many times. This rearrangement joins TRBV20-1 to TRBJ2-1, with 8 bases lining up with TRBD2. The germline V gene encodes CDR1 DFQATT and CDR2 SNEGSKA (reference sequence). V shed 0 bases and J 5 bases; nucleotides not matched to a gene: 9. This CDR3 has 16 residues. CDR3 nucleotide sequence: TGCAGTGCTAGAGATTACGCGGGAGGCCGTCACAATGAGCAGTTCTTC. It specifies CSARDYAGGRHNEQFF.

The table lists this clone with a few counts. This chain joins TRBV6-4 and TRBJ1-5; D may be TRBD1 (5 bases). Germline CDR1 reads MRHNA; CDR2 reads SNTAGT. CDR3 length: 16 amino acids. V lost 10 bases to trimming and J lost 5 bases, with 24 bases between them. Written as DNA, the CDR3 is TGTGCCACTACCCCTATAACAGGCGGCTCACATCAGCCCCAGCATTTT. It is translated as CATTPITGGSHQPQHF.

This clone was picked up many times. J is TRBJ2-2 and V is TRBV4-3; TRBD2 matches at 8 bases. V gave up 2 bases and J gave up 5 bases; unmatched junction bases: 7. The CDR3 covers 16 residues. The germline V gene has CDR1 LGHNA and CDR2 YSLEER. The CDR3 sequence is CASSQSTGGVTGELFF. The CDR3 DNA is TGCGCCAGCAGCCAAAGTACGGGAGGGGTTACCGGGGAGCTGTTTTTT.

This clone was detected many times. V is TRBV13 and J is TRBJ1-3; a possible D gene is TRBD1 (6 bases). Germline V CDR1 and CDR2: PRHDT, FYEKMQ (reference sequence). CDR3 size: 13 residues. Trimming left V 5 bases short and J 8 bases short, with 13 bases between. This CDR3 reads CASSPGHGDTIYF. DNA of the CDR3: TGTGCCAGCAGCCCGGGACATGGGGACACCATATATTTT.

This clone was seen ten or more times. This chain joins TRBV5-1 and TRBJ2-5, with D uncertain. The V end lost 7 bases, the J end lost 5 bases, and 15 bases lay between the germline ends. The CDR3 has 13 residues. Looked up from germline, CDR1 is SGHRS and CDR2 is YFSETQ. The CDR3 region is CASRPLMGETQYF. As DNA, the CDR3 is TGCGCCAGCCGCCCATTGATGGGGGAGACCCAGTACTTC.

This clone has a count of ten or more. The rearrangement joins TRBV3-1 to TRBJ1-3; 9 nucleotides align to TRBD1. This CDR3 comprises 17 residues. CDR1 LGHDT and CDR2 YNNKEL come from the germline V gene (reference sequence). Germline trimming cut 3 bases from V and 2 bases from J; bases unmatched to any gene: 8. The chain's CDR3 is CASSHPGDRAAGNTIYF. CDR3 bases: TGTGCCAGCAGCCACCCCGGGGACAGGGCCGCTGGAAACACCATATATTTT.

In this sample, this clone turned up many times. V and J are TRBV6-1 and TRBJ1-4; D not certain. The CDR3 contains 14 residues. CDR1 MNHNS and CDR2 SASEGT come from the germline V gene. V lost 5 bases, J lost 0 bases, and 7 bases lay in between. The CDR3 here is CASSLLSTNEKLFF. The CDR3 DNA sequence: TGTGCCAGCAGTTTGTTATCAACTAATGAAAAACTGTTTTTT.

This clone was recorded at least ten times. The chain employs TRBV3-1 and TRBJ2-1, with TRBD2 matching 14 bases. From germline, CDR1 is LGHDT and CDR2 YNNKEL (reference sequence). The V and J ends lost 5 bases and 8 bases, in that order; junction bases with no gene match: 5. The CDR3 totals 15 residues. The chain's CDR3 is CASSGLAGGRDEQFF. CDR3 bases: TGTGCCAGCAGCGGACTAGCGGGAGGAAGGGATGAGCAGTTCTTC.

This clone came up a few times. At one end, the junction sequence differs from germline, possibly due to a read error. The V call is TRBV6-5, the J call TRBJ2-3, with TRBD2 matching 7 bases. Germline V gene sequence: CDR1 MNHEY, CDR2 SVGAGI. The CDR3 covers 17 residues. The CDR3 DNA is TGTGCCAGCAGTGACTCGGGTCTAGCGGCCTGCACGGATACGCAGTATTTT. This codes for CASSDSGLAACTDTQYF.

Ten or more counts support this clone. The gene calls are TRBV6-1 and TRBJ2-2; D remains unclear. CDR1 and CDR2 (germline): MNHNS, SASEGT. The CDR3 has 14 amino acids. Trimming shortened V by 8 bases and J by 0 bases, and 10 bases separated the two germline ends. The CDR3 protein is CASQTSSNTGELFF. The CDR3 bases are TGTGCCAGCCAGACATCATCGAACACCGGGGAGCTGTTTTTT.

This clone was seen a handful of times. DNA for the CDR3: TGTGCCAGCAGACCTGGGACTAGAGAGACCCAGTACTTC. Encoded protein: CASRPGTRETQYF. The V and J genes are TRBV12-3 or TRBV12-4 and TRBJ2-5; 8 nucleotides align to TRBD2. The V gene end was trimmed by 6 bases and the J gene end by 4 bases; junction bases not matched to a gene: 4. CDR3 length: 13 amino acids.

This clone occurred many times. The gene calls are TRBV4-1 and TRBJ1-3; D might be TRBD1 (6 bases). The length of the CDR3 is 17 residues. The germline V gene has CDR1 MGHRA and CDR2 YSYEKL. Between the trimmed V and J ends, which lost 1 base and 3 bases, there was a span of 16 bases. CDR3 in amino acids: CASSQGVGPGVGNTIYF. For the CDR3, the DNA is TGCGCCAGCAGCCAAGGCGTGGGGCCAGGGGTTGGAAACACCATATATTTT.

The V call is TRBV6-1, the J call TRBJ2-2, with D unresolved. The CDR3 contains 14 residues. From germline, CDR1 is MNHNS and CDR2 SASEGT. The V and J ends lost 10 bases and 4 bases respectively, with 16 bases between them. The CDR3 loop reads CATLDLFSTGELFF. The DNA of the CDR3 is TGTGCCACCCTAGACCTCTTCAGCACCGGGGAGCTGTTTTTT.

Many counts were recorded for this clone. Given a much more abundant clone one base away, this may be a read error. This chain joins TRBV24-1 and TRBJ2-7; TRBD2 aligns across 8 bases. The CDR3 spans 16 residues. V was pared by 5 bases and J by 2 bases, with 10 bases of the junction left unmatched. Looked up from germline, CDR1 is KGHDR and CDR2 is SFDVKD. CDR3 loop: CATSGSRLANTYEQYF. DNA for the CDR3: TGTGCCACCAGTGGTTCCAGACTAGCGAACACCTACGAGCAGTACTTC.

Many counts were recorded for this clone. A much larger clone differs from this one at a single base, so this may be a read error. J is TRBJ2-1 and V is TRBV29-1; D gene unclear. The CDR3 sequence is 15 residues long. The germline gives CDR1 SQVTM, CDR2 ANQGSEA. V lost 4 bases, J lost 0 bases, and 13 bases lay in between. The CDR3 here is CSVGIGSSSYNEQFF. CDR3 nucleotides: TGCAGCGTTGGCATCGGTTCATCCTCCTACAATGAGCAGTTCTTC.

Only a few counts were recorded for this clone. The chain uses TRBV12-3 or TRBV12-4 and TRBJ2-7; the D gene is possibly TRBD2 (5 bases). The V end lost 2 bases, the J end lost 7 bases, and 9 bases lay between the germline ends. The CDR3 length is 12 residues. The CDR3: CASSLMGVEQYF. The CDR3, as DNA: TGTGCCAGCAGTTTAATGGGAGTAGAGCAGTACTTC.